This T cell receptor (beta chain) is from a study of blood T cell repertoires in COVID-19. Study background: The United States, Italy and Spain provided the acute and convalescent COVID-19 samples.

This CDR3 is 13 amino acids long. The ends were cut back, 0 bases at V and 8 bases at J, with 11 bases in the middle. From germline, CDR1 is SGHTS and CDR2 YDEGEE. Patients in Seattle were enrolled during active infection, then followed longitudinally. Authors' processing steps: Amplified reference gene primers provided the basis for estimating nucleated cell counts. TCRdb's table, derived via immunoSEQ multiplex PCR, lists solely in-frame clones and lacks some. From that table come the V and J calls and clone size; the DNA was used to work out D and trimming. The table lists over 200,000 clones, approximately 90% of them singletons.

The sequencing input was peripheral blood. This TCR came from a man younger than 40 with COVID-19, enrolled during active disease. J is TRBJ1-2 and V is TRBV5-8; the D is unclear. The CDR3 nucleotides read TGTGCCAGCAGCTTGGCCCGGAGTGGGGGCTACACCTTC. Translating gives CASSLARSGGYTF.